Each of the 4 T cell receptor beta chains below was sequenced from the same sample in a study of PD-1 blockade in classical Hodgkin lymphoma. Every patient was affected by relapse after autologous stem cell transplantation, while exposure to brentuximab vedotin was not uniform. The protocol was immunoSEQ multiplex PCR, while the TCRdb copy is restricted to in-frame clones and leaves out a portion. The sample gives roughly 20,000 clones, 65% to 85% of which show up once; about 5.9% is in the top ten. The material was peripheral blood mononuclear cells (PBMCs), obtained at baseline. The receptor source for this set is a human donor with classical Hodgkin lymphoma.

This clone was seen only a few times. This rearrangement joins TRBV7-2 to TRBJ2-3; TRBD1 matches at 9 bases. Germline V lookup: CDR1 SGHTA, CDR2 FQGNSA. V lost 2 bases to trimming and J lost 2 bases; unmatched junction nucleotides: 8. The CDR3 length is 17 residues. DNA for the CDR3: TGTGCCAGCAGCTTAATATGGACAGGGGCTAACACAGATACGCAGTATTTT. Protein: CASSLIWTGANTDTQYF.

This clone was seen a single time. The gene calls are TRBV7-2 and TRBJ1-2; possibly TRBD1 for D (5 bases). Deletions cut 7 bases from V and 4 bases from J, with 22 bases between. The CDR3 loop spans 16 amino acids. Germline loops: CDR1 SGHTA, CDR2 FQGNSA. DNA for the CDR3: TGTGCCAGCACCCTAGACCAGGGTTTTACTCCCTATGGCTACACCTTC. Its translation is CASTLDQGFTPYGYTF.

This clone occurred once. This CDR3 is CASTKSEGYYGYTF. Here the CDR3 DNA reads TGCGCCAGCACTAAGAGTGAGGGATACTATGGCTACACCTTC. This sequence joins TRBV5-1 and TRBJ1-2; D unclear. The length of the CDR3 is 14 residues. The V gene's germline CDR1 is SGHRS and CDR2 YFSETQ. Trimming removed 6 bases at V and 3 bases at J, with 15 bases between. The whole variable domain, filled in from reference TRBV5-1 and TRBJ1-2, reads KAGVTQTPRYLIKTRGQQVTLSCSPISGHRSVSWYQQTPGQGLQFLFEYFSETQRNKGNFPGRFSGRQFSNSRSEMNVSTLELGDSALYLCASTKSEGYYGYTFGSGTRLTVV.

The DNA of the CDR3 is TGTGCCAGCAGCTTAAGTGGAGGGGAGCAGTACTTC. This codes for CASSLSGGEQYF. The chain joins TRBV28 to TRBJ2-7; D is possibly TRBD2 (6 bases). V was cut by 6 bases and J by 7 bases, with 13 bases left in between. The CDR3 sequence is 12 residues long. Germline CDR1 MDHEN, CDR2 SYDVKM.